The 32 T cell receptor beta chains listed next were all sequenced from one sample in a study of regulatory T cells in long-lasting Graves disease. The time point here: newly diagnosed GD, antithyroid drugs for less than 3 months. Researchers made the TCR library from RNA that was extracted from PBMCs. Assembly of TCR beta libraries relied on iRepertoire HTBI primers together with Arm-PCR of CDR3 regions. Each CDR3 protein gets one entry after TCRdb re-called the multiplex PCR reads with MiXCR. The sample holds around 450,000 distinct CDR3 sequences, around 14% seen once. These records were also assigned to another study, of T cells in Graves' hyperthyroidism and ophthalmopathy.

Specimen: peripheral blood mononuclear cells (PBMCs), collected at new diagnosis, from a patient treated with antithyroid drugs. Receptor source: a woman between 25 and 40 years old with Graves disease.

Ten or more counts support this clonotype. The V call is TRBV2, the J call TRBJ2-1; tentatively, D is TRBD1 or TRBD2 (5 bases each). Germline-derived CDR1 and CDR2 are SNHLY and FYNNEI. Trimming took 6 bases from V and 10 from J, leaving 13 bases between them. This CDR3 is 12 amino acids long. The CDR3 region is CASRGTRGEQFF. The CDR3, as DNA: TGTGCCAGCAGGGGCACACGGGGCGAGCAGTTCTTC.

The genes are TRBV12-3 or TRBV12-4 and TRBJ2-7, with TRBD2 matching 7 bases. V trimming: 2 bases; J trimming: 6 bases; junction bases outside the gene matches: 7. The CDR3 loop spans 14 amino acids. The CDR3 loop reads CASSLNAGVGEQYF. The CDR3 DNA sequence: TGTGCCAGCAGTTTAAACGCGGGAGTGGGCGAGCAGTACTTC.

About this clonotype itself: Mismatch with germline at one junction end may stem from a read error. The V call is TRBV2, the J call TRBJ2-3; 8 nucleotides line up with TRBD2. Germline values: CDR1 SNHLY, CDR2 FYNNEI. The CDR3 is made up of 14 amino acids. The CDR3 sequence: CASGEAGAGDTQYF. CDR3 nucleotide sequence: TGTGCCAGCGGTGAAGCGGGAGCAGGAGATACGCAGTATTTT.

This clonotype showed up just a few times. The chain has TRBV20-1 and TRBJ2-6; D gene unclear. Germline CDR1 DFQATT, CDR2 SNEGSKA (reference sequence). Deletions cut 6 bases from V and 1 base from J, with 10 bases between. The CDR3 is 14 residues long. The CDR3 loop reads CSALDPSGANVLTF. Written as DNA, the CDR3 is TGCAGTGCCCTTGACCCATCTGGGGCCAACGTCCTGACTTTC.

This clonotype was detected a few times. This rearrangement joins TRBV20-1 to TRBJ2-1, with 12 nucleotides matching TRBD2. From germline, CDR1 is DFQATT and CDR2 SNEGSKA (reference sequence). The ends lost 6 bases at V and 5 bases at J; junction bases unmatched: 11. The CDR3 consists of 16 residues. The CDR3 sequence is CSALGRLAGDNNEQFF. CDR3 nucleotides: TGCAGTGCCCTGGGGCGACTAGCGGGGGACAACAATGAGCAGTTCTTC.

This clonotype was observed many times. The chain combines TRBV5-1 with TRBJ2-2, with D perhaps TRBD1 or TRBD2 (6 bases each). This CDR3 contains 16 residues. V was pared by 4 bases and J by 6 bases, with 19 bases between. In germline, CDR1 is SGHRS, CDR2 YFSETQ. The CDR3 here is CASSPLWGAYPGELFF. CDR3 DNA: TGCGCCAGCAGCCCATTGTGGGGGGCCTACCCCGGGGAGCTGTTTTTT.

Ten or more counts support this clonotype. The V call is TRBV12-5, the J call TRBJ2-7; TRBD2 matches 14 bases. The ends lost 6 bases at V and 7 bases at J; junction bases unmatched: 8. CDR3 size: 15 residues. Germline V gene sequence: CDR1 LGHNT, CDR2 FRNRAP. The CDR3 sequence: CASGQAGLAGVEQYF. The CDR3 region has the DNA TGTGCTAGTGGACAAGCGGGACTAGCGGGGGTGGAGCAGTACTTC.

A few counts support this clonotype. The chain has TRBV6-1 and TRBJ2-7; 9 nucleotides match TRBD2. This CDR3 is 15 amino acids long. CDR1 is MNHNS and CDR2 is SASEGT in the germline V gene. V lost 1 base, J lost 3 bases, and 4 bases stayed unmatched. The CDR3 spells CASSEGLAEVYEQYF. Written as DNA, the CDR3 is TGTGCCAGCAGTGAAGGACTAGCGGAGGTCTACGAGCAGTACTTC.

This clonotype was detected a few times. A read error may explain this, as a much larger clone is one base away. The J gene is TRBJ1-1, the V gene TRBV12-3 or TRBV12-4; D is unresolved. Between the trimmed V and J ends, which lost 3 bases and 4 bases, there was a span of 24 bases. The CDR3 length is 18 residues. CDR3 in amino acids: CASSFTTRPIGLGTEAFF. The CDR3 DNA is TGTGCCAGCAGTTTCACCACCCGCCCTATAGGTTTGGGCACTGAAGCTTTCTTT.

This clonotype was counted many times. The chain employs TRBV30 and TRBJ1-1; 8 nucleotides line up with TRBD1. Per the germline V gene, CDR1 is GTSNPN and CDR2 is SVGIG (reference sequence). V was clipped by 5 bases and J by 5 bases; unmatched bases: 7. The CDR3 loop spans 13 amino acids. The CDR3, as DNA: TGTGCCTGGGCTGACAGGGGTGGGACTGAAGCTTTCTTT. Translation: CAWADRGGTEAFF.

The DNA of the CDR3 is TGCGCCAGCTCTCTGCGGGGAATTGACATGAACACTGAAGCTTTCTTT. Translation: CASSLRGIDMNTEAFF. This chain connects TRBV5-1 to TRBJ1-1, with D uncertain. V was trimmed by 7 bases and J by 0 bases, leaving 19 bases between them. The germline CDR1 and CDR2 sequences are SGHRS and YFSETQ. The CDR3 is 16 amino acids.

The chain employs TRBV28 and TRBJ2-2; maybe TRBD1 (7 bases). The V gene lost 4 bases and the J gene lost 5 bases, with 17 bases spanning the gap. This CDR3 region has 16 residues. CDR1 MDHEN and CDR2 SYDVKM come from the germline V gene. The DNA of the CDR3 is TGTGCCAGCAGTTCGGCAGGGGGGTCGATGACCGGGGAGCTGTTTTTT. It specifies CASSSAGGSMTGELFF.

This clonotype came up many times. The DNA for the CDR3 is TGTGCCTCCAGGGCCCGCACTGAAGCTTTCTTT. Translation: CASRARTEAFF. V usage is TRBV30 and J usage is TRBJ1-1; TRBD1 is a possible D gene (5 bases). From germline, CDR1 is GTSNPN and CDR2 SVGIG (reference sequence). CDR3 length equals 11 residues. The germline V and J ends were trimmed by 7 bases and 4 bases, with 10 bases remaining between them.

This clonotype was counted ten times or more. This chain links TRBV28 with TRBJ2-3, with no clear D. The V end lost 2 bases, the J end lost 0 bases, and 12 bases lay between the germline ends. The CDR3 loop spans 16 amino acids. In germline, CDR1 is MDHEN, CDR2 SYDVKM. CDR3 DNA: TGTGCCAGCAGTTTAGGGTTTAGGCCTAGCACAGATACGCAGTATTTT. Residues: CASSLGFRPSTDTQYF.

The gene calls are TRBV5-8 and TRBJ2-2; 7 positions agree with TRBD1. In germline, CDR1 is SGHTS, CDR2 YDEGEE. V dropped 1 base and J dropped 4; count of bases not matched to a gene: 4. The CDR3 runs 15 residues. The CDR3 nucleotides read TGTGCCAGCAGCTTGATGGGACAGTCCACCGGGGAGCTGTTTTTT. Amino acid sequence: CASSLMGQSTGELFF. The full variable domain, its missing parts supplied by reference TRBV5-8 and TRBJ2-2, is EAGVTQSPTHLIKTRGQQATLRCSPISGHTSVYWYQQALGLGLQFLLWYDEGEERNRGNFPPRFSGRQFPNYSSELNVNALELEDSALYLCASSLMGQSTGELFFGEGSRLTVL.

This clonotype was recorded at least ten times. This chain uses TRBV13 with TRBJ2-3; D unresolved. The CDR3 runs to 11 residues. Germline V gene data show CDR1 as PRHDT and CDR2 as FYEKMQ (reference sequence). V lost 6 bases and J 6 bases, leaving 7 bases between the germline ends. This CDR3 is CASRNGDTQYF. CDR3 DNA: TGTGCCAGCAGAAACGGGGATACGCAGTATTTT.

This clonotype was detected many times. Relative to the germline gene, one junction end is altered; a read error may explain this. V usage is TRBV19 and J usage is TRBJ2-7, with 7 bases aligning to TRBD1. There are 14 residues in the CDR3. Looked up from germline, CDR1 is LNHDA and CDR2 is SQIVND (reference sequence). The CDR3, as DNA: TGTGCCAGTAGTATAAGGGGGCCCTCCCACGAGCAGTACTTC. The encoded protein is CASSIRGPSHEQYF.

This chain links TRBV12-3 or TRBV12-4 with TRBJ2-7, with 7 nucleotides matching TRBD1. Trimming removed 5 bases from V and 3 bases from J; junction bases left unmatched: 13. This CDR3 comprises 16 residues. The CDR3 DNA reads as TGTGCCAGCAGTCGACTGCCGGCCGGGACAGACTACGAGCAGTACTTC. This codes for CASSRLPAGTDYEQYF.

The chain employs TRBV30 and TRBJ1-1; the D gene is possibly TRBD1 (5 bases). The germline gives CDR1 GTSNPN, CDR2 SVGIG (reference sequence). Trimming took off 3 bases at V and 1 base at J, with 12 bases between the two ends. The CDR3 runs 14 residues. The CDR3 coding sequence is TGTGCCTGGAGGCGGGACGGGGGGAACACTGAAGCTTTCTTT. Amino acids: CAWRRDGGNTEAFF. Drawing the rest from reference TRBV30 and TRBJ1-1, the complete variable domain is SQTIHQWPATLVQPVGSPLSLECTVEGTSNPNLYWYRQAAGRGLQLLFYSVGIGQISSEVPQNLSASRPQDRQFILSSKKLLLSDSGFYLCAWRRDGGNTEAFFGQGTRLTVV.

The sample holds a few counts of this clonotype. The CDR3 nucleotides are TGTGCCACCTTCAGTTACGAGCAGTACTTC. It translates to CATFSYEQYF. The chain joins TRBV6-4 to TRBJ2-7; D call uncertain. This CDR3 spans 10 amino acids. The ends were cut back, 10 bases at V and 4 bases at J, with 8 bases in the middle. CDR1 MRHNA and CDR2 SNTAGT come from the germline V gene.

This clonotype showed up just a few times. The chain uses TRBV20-1 and TRBJ2-1; 14 nucleotides line up with TRBD2. After removal of 4 bases from V and 7 bases from J, the junction contained 6 bases not matched to a gene. CDR3 length equals 15 residues. The germline CDR1 and CDR2 sequences are DFQATT and SNEGSKA (reference sequence). CDR3 protein: CSAIRLAGGPNEQFF. DNA for the CDR3: TGCAGTGCTATTAGACTAGCGGGAGGGCCTAATGAGCAGTTCTTC.

This clonotype showed up just a few times. The rearrangement joins TRBV29-1 to TRBJ2-2, with TRBD2 matching 7 bases. V lost 5 bases and J lost 6; bases outside the gene matches: 3. The CDR3 is 12 amino acids. CDR1 SQVTM and CDR2 ANQGSEA come from the germline V gene. CDR3 nucleotide sequence: TGCAGCGTTCGCGGGAGTTCCGGGGAGCTGTTTTTT. It specifies CSVRGSSGELFF.

This clonotype was seen at least ten times. In nucleotides, the CDR3 is TGCAGCGTTGCCTGGAATGAGCAGTTCTTC. It specifies CSVAWNEQFF. This sequence joins TRBV29-1 and TRBJ2-1, with D unresolved. CDR1 SQVTM and CDR2 ANQGSEA come from the germline V gene. This CDR3 is built from 10 residues. V was trimmed by 4 bases and J by 7 bases, leaving 5 bases between them.

The V call is TRBV18, the J call TRBJ2-7; D is unresolved. CDR1 is KGHSH and CDR2 is LQKENI in the germline V gene. V was clipped by 0 bases and J by 3 bases, with 6 bases between them. The CDR3 contains 13 residues. CDR3 residues: CASSPPSDYEQYF. CDR3 DNA: TGTGCCAGCTCACCACCTTCGGACTACGAGCAGTACTTC.

The rearrangement links TRBV6-4 to TRBJ1-4, with TRBD1 as a possible D gene (5 bases). The CDR3 loop spans 16 amino acids. V was clipped by 6 bases and J by 7 bases, with 21 bases between them. Germline V gives CDR1 MRHNA, CDR2 SNTAGT. This CDR3 is CASSGGLGRLVEKLFF. The CDR3 DNA follows: TGTGCCAGCAGCGGGGGTTTAGGCAGACTGGTTGAAAAACTGTTTTTT.

This clonotype was recorded a few times. This chain links TRBV9 with TRBJ1-2; TRBD1 might be the D (5 bases). Germline V gene data show CDR1 as SGDLS and CDR2 as YYNGEE. CDR3 length: 14 residues. Trimming took 4 bases from V and 6 from J, leaving 16 bases between them. The CDR3 reads CASSPQGGPDGYTF. As DNA, the CDR3 is TGTGCCAGCAGCCCCCAGGGAGGGCCTGATGGCTACACCTTC.

This clonotype was seen repeatedly, ten times or more. The chain combines TRBV2 with TRBJ2-5; D is perhaps TRBD1 (5 bases). V shed 7 bases and J shed 0 bases, with 6 bases lying between them. Looked up from germline, CDR1 is SNHLY and CDR2 is FYNNEI. CDR3 size: 12 residues. The DNA for the CDR3 is TGTGCCAGCAACAGGTACCAAGAGACCCAGTACTTC. Translated: CASNRYQETQYF.

The chain uses TRBV7-9 and TRBJ1-2; 7 nucleotides match TRBD1. The germline V gene encodes CDR1 SEHNR and CDR2 FQNEAQ (reference sequence). The CDR3 is made up of 19 amino acids. The trim removed 5 bases at V and 0 bases at J, leaving 18 bases unmatched. CDR3 in amino acids: CASSDATGEAKRANYGYTF. The CDR3 DNA reads TGTGCCAGCAGCGACGCCACAGGGGAAGCTAAGAGAGCTAACTATGGCTACACCTTC.

This clonotype was seen repeatedly, ten times or more. This chain connects TRBV6-1 to TRBJ2-1; no clear D. The length of the CDR3 is 16 residues. Trimming removed 5 bases at V and 0 bases at J, with 14 bases between. CDR1 and CDR2 (germline): MNHNS, SASEGT. The CDR3 bases are TGTGCCAGCAGTCCCAATACTGCGAGCTCCTACAATGAGCAGTTCTTC. This gives the protein CASSPNTASSYNEQFF.

This clonotype was seen ten or more times. The gene calls are TRBV12-3 or TRBV12-4 and TRBJ1-1; D remains unclear. Trimming shortened V by 8 bases and J by 4 bases, and 14 bases separated the two germline ends. The CDR3 has 13 amino acids. CDR3 bases: TGTGCCAGCCTAGACATTTGGGGCACTGAAGCTTTCTTT. This sequence encodes CASLDIWGTEAFF.

Comment on this clonotype: At one end the junction does not follow the germline gene, possibly because of a read error. This chain uses TRBV24-1 with TRBJ2-1, with 12 nucleotides matching TRBD1. CDR3 length equals 16 residues. CDR1 KGHDR and CDR2 SFDVKD come from the germline V gene. The CDR3 region is CATSDFWGTGGEEQSF. The CDR3 coding sequence is TGTGCCACCAGTGATTTTTGGGGGACAGGGGGCGAGGAGCAGTCCTTC.

This clonotype has ten or more counts. The gene calls are TRBV13 and TRBJ1-2; D gene uncertain. Germline loops: CDR1 PRHDT, CDR2 FYEKMQ (reference sequence). The V gene lost 5 bases and the J gene lost 4 bases, with 17 bases spanning the gap. CDR3 length: 15 residues. The CDR3 DNA follows: TGTGCCAGCAGCCTCAGTCAAGGGAGCTCCTATGGCTACACCTTC. Its translation: CASSLSQGSSYGYTF.